Listed here are 26 T cell receptor beta chains from one sample, sequenced in a study of blood T cell repertoires in COVID-19. The repertoire was sequenced with immunoSEQ multiplex PCR; TCRdb's copy has only in-frame clones and lacks some. The sample shows over 200,000 clones, nearly 90% of them seen only once. Sequencing was performed on peripheral blood. These receptors came from a woman aged 18-30 years who had recovered from COVID-19.

This chain connects TRBV6-2 or TRBV6-3 to TRBJ1-5; 8 bases are a match to TRBD1. Per germline, CDR1 MNHEY and CDR2 SVGEGT. Trimming removed 0 bases from V and 4 bases from J; junction bases left unmatched: 11. This CDR3 has 18 amino acids. CDR3 sequence (DNA): TGTGCCAGCAGTTACTCGATGGACAGGGTGGGAGGGAATCAGCCCCAGCATTTT. As protein: CASSYSMDRVGGNQPQHF.

This chain connects TRBV6-2 or TRBV6-3 to TRBJ2-7; no reliable D call. Germline V gene data show CDR1 as MNHEY and CDR2 as SVGEGT. Between the trimmed V and J ends, which lost 0 bases and 6 bases, there was a span of 3 bases. This CDR3 has 11 amino acids. CDR3 sequence (DNA): TGTGCCAGCAGTTACTCCGGCGAGCAGTACTTC. Residues: CASSYSGEQYF.

The chain joins TRBV5-1 to TRBJ2-3; D possibly corresponds to TRBD1 (6 bases). The CDR3 consists of 16 residues. Germline V gene sequence: CDR1 SGHRS, CDR2 YFSETQ. Trimming stripped 3 bases from V and 1 base from J, with 15 bases between. This CDR3 is CASSYGQLTGTDTQYF. The CDR3 DNA follows: TGCGCCAGCAGCTATGGACAGTTGACTGGCACAGATACGCAGTATTTT.

The chain carries TRBV9 and TRBJ1-1, with 8 bases identical to TRBD1. The CDR3 sequence is 15 residues long. Trimming removed 5 bases from V and 0 bases from J; junction bases left unmatched: 6. The germline V gene encodes CDR1 SGDLS and CDR2 YYNGEE. The CDR3 DNA is TGTGCCAGCAGACGAACAGGGGGGATGAACACTGAAGCTTTCTTT. This codes for CASRRTGGMNTEAFF.

This clone was seen just once. The chain joins TRBV28 to TRBJ1-5; D is uncertain. CDR1 MDHEN and CDR2 SYDVKM come from the germline V gene. Trimming took 6 bases from V and 5 from J, leaving 14 bases between them. This CDR3 is built from 14 residues. CDR3 sequence: CASSRPGSDQPQHF. CDR3 sequence (DNA): TGTGCCAGCAGCCGGCCAGGTAGTGATCAGCCCCAGCATTTT.

The rearrangement links TRBV20-1 to TRBJ2-1; D ambiguous. Trimming removed 3 bases at V and 5 bases at J, with 17 bases between. CDR3 length: 15 amino acids. The germline V gene encodes CDR1 DFQATT and CDR2 SNEGSKA (reference sequence). Here the CDR3 DNA reads TGCAGTGCTAGTGAATGGATGGAGTACCACAATGAGCAGTTCTTC. Its protein is CSASEWMEYHNEQFF.

This clone was seen more than once but under ten times. V usage is TRBV30 and J usage is TRBJ1-2, with D possibly matching TRBD1 (5 bases). CDR1 is GTSNPN, CDR2 SVGIG, per germline (reference sequence). Trimming took off 0 bases at V and 9 bases at J, with 8 bases between the two ends. This CDR3 has 11 amino acids. The CDR3 loop reads CAWSVRTRYTF. The CDR3 coding sequence is TGTGCCTGGAGTGTACGGACACGCTACACCTTC.

The rearrangement joins TRBV5-6 to TRBJ2-2, with a tentative D call TRBD1 (5 bases). V lost 4 bases and J lost 5, with 9 bases in between. From germline, CDR1 is SGHDT and CDR2 YYEEEE. The CDR3 consists of 13 residues. The CDR3 region has the DNA TGTGCCAGCAGCCTCAGACAGACCGGGGAGCTGTTTTTT. Encoded protein: CASSLRQTGELFF.

V gene TRBV2 combines with J gene TRBJ2-2; the match to TRBD2 covers 10 bases. Germline V gene data show CDR1 as SNHLY and CDR2 as FYNNEI. The V segment lost 4 bases and the J segment 7 bases; nucleotides outside the gene matches: 9. The CDR3 runs 16 residues. CDR3 sequence (DNA): TGTGCCAGCAGTGCCTTGAGCGGGAGGGCCTACGGGGAGCTGTTTTTT. Amino acids: CASSALSGRAYGELFF.

The chain recombines TRBV30 with TRBJ2-5, with 8 bases matching TRBD1. Germline lookup yields CDR1 GTSNPN and CDR2 SVGIG (reference sequence). V was clipped by 7 bases and J by 2 bases; unmatched bases: 9. The length of the CDR3 is 14 residues. The CDR3 protein is CASSVTGGQETQYF. The CDR3, as DNA: TGTGCCTCCTCGGTAACAGGGGGACAAGAGACCCAGTACTTC. The variable domain in full, completed from reference TRBV30 and TRBJ2-5, reads SQTIHQWPATLVQPVGSPLSLECTVEGTSNPNLYWYRQAAGRGLQLLFYSVGIGQISSEVPQNLSASRPQDRQFILSSKKLLLSDSGFYLCASSVTGGQETQYFGPGTRLLVL.

The sample holds one count of this clone. This rearrangement joins TRBV5-5 to TRBJ2-5; 10 bases map to TRBD1. The CDR3 covers 16 residues. The ends lost 0 bases at V and 6 bases at J; junction bases unmatched: 8. CDR1 is SGHKS and CDR2 is YYEKEE in the germline V gene (reference sequence). CDR3 sequence (DNA): TGTGCCAGCAGCTTGGAGGGACAGGGGACGATGAAGACCCAGTACTTC. Translated: CASSLEGQGTMKTQYF.

The chain uses TRBV30 and TRBJ2-2; 10 bases fit TRBD2. J was trimmed by 1 base and V by 8 bases; bases with no gene match: 1. The CDR3 consists of 13 residues. In germline, CDR1 is GTSNPN, CDR2 SVGIG (reference sequence). CDR3 bases: TGTGCCGGACTAGCGGAGAACACCGGGGAGCTGTTTTTT. The encoded protein is CAGLAENTGELFF. Full variable domain (remainder filled in from reference TRBV30 and TRBJ2-2): SQTIHQWPATLVQPVGSPLSLECTVEGTSNPNLYWYRQAAGRGLQLLFYSVGIGQISSEVPQNLSASRPQDRQFILSSKKLLLSDSGFYLCAGLAENTGELFFGEGSRLTVL.

The genes are TRBV19 and TRBJ2-2; 13 bases fit TRBD2. Trimming removed 5 bases from V and 6 bases from J; junction bases left unmatched: 15. The CDR3 sequence is 19 residues long. Germline V gene lookup returns CDR1 LNHDA and CDR2 SQIVND (reference sequence). CDR3 sequence (DNA): TGTGCCAGTAGTTTAAGGGGACTAGCGGGACTTAGTCGGGCCGGGGAGCTGTTTTTT. Translating gives CASSLRGLAGLSRAGELFF.

This rearrangement joins TRBV6-2 or TRBV6-3 to TRBJ2-1, with 8 bases identical to TRBD1. Germline assignment: CDR1 MNHEY and CDR2 SVGEGT. CDR3 length: 15 residues. V lost 2 bases and J lost 2; bases outside the gene matches: 2. The CDR3 protein is CASSYGTGAYNEQFF. CDR3 in DNA: TGTGCCAGCAGTTACGGGACAGGAGCCTACAATGAGCAGTTCTTC.

This chain joins TRBV5-4 and TRBJ2-1; 8 nucleotides align to TRBD2. The CDR3 loop spans 15 amino acids. Germline trimming cut 4 bases from V and 2 bases from J; bases unmatched to any gene: 5. CDR1 SGHNT and CDR2 YYREEE come from the germline V gene (reference sequence). The CDR3: CASSHSGTTYNEQFF. CDR3 DNA sequence: TGTGCCAGCAGCCATAGCGGGACCACCTACAATGAGCAGTTCTTC.

The CDR3 DNA reads TGTGCCAGCAGTAAACAGGGGGTCACAGATACGCAGTATTTT. This sequence encodes CASSKQGVTDTQYF. The chain combines TRBV6-5 with TRBJ2-3, with 8 bases aligning to TRBD1. The CDR3 totals 14 residues. Losses at the gene ends were 5 bases for V and 2 bases for J; bases not matched to a gene: 3. Germline V CDR1 and CDR2: MNHEY, SVGAGI.

The gene calls are TRBV5-1 and TRBJ2-7; 8 bases are a match to TRBD1. The CDR3 consists of 14 residues. Germline CDR1 and CDR2: SGHRS and YFSETQ. V was pared by 0 bases and J by 4 bases, with 3 bases of the junction left unmatched. CDR3 in amino acids: CASSLDRGSYEQYF. CDR3 nucleotides: TGCGCCAGCAGCTTGGACAGGGGGTCGTACGAGCAGTACTTC.

J is TRBJ2-7 and V is TRBV7-6; D is unclear. This CDR3 is 11 amino acids long. CDR1 is SGHVS, CDR2 FNYEAQ, per germline. V was pared by 8 bases and J by 2 bases, with 7 bases between. The CDR3 loop is CASSDTYEQYF. CDR3 sequence (DNA): TGTGCCAGCTCCGACACCTACGAGCAGTACTTC. Combining the CDR3 with reference TRBV7-6 and TRBJ2-7 gives the whole variable domain GAGVSQSPRYKVTKRGQDVALRCDPISGHVSLYWYRQALGQGPEFLTYFNYEAQQDKSGLPNDRFSAERPEGSISTLTIQRTEQRDSAMYRCASSDTYEQYFGPGTRLTVT.

The J gene is TRBJ2-5, the V gene TRBV30, with D possibly being TRBD2 (6 bases). The V gene's germline CDR1 is GTSNPN and CDR2 SVGIG (reference sequence). V was cut by 8 bases and J by 5 bases, with 18 bases left in between. The CDR3 runs to 13 residues. CDR3 loop: CASGQQRAETQYF. The CDR3 nucleotides are TGTGCCAGCGGGCAACAGCGGGCCGAGACCCAGTACTTC.

The rearrangement joins TRBV9 to TRBJ2-1; D might be TRBD2 (6 bases). V lost 1 base and J lost 6, with 17 bases in between. Per the germline V gene, CDR1 is SGDLS and CDR2 is YYNGEE. The CDR3 has 16 residues. In DNA, the CDR3 is TGTGCCAGCAGCGTAAAGACTAGTTTTTCCGGCAATGAGCAGTTCTTC. It is translated as CASSVKTSFSGNEQFF.

The chain recombines TRBV5-1 with TRBJ2-1; TRBD2 agrees at 10 bases. The CDR3 is 17 amino acids. Looked up from germline, CDR1 is SGHRS and CDR2 is YFSETQ. V shed 4 bases, J shed 7 bases, and the junction held 14 bases outside the gene matches. Written as DNA, the CDR3 is TGCGCCAGCAGCAAGACAGCAGCGGGAGGGCCGAGAAATGAGCAGTTCTTC. This translates into CASSKTAAGGPRNEQFF.

This clone was seen a handful of times. The V call is TRBV6-5, the J call TRBJ2-7; tentative D call: TRBD2 (5 bases). V was clipped by 2 bases and J by 4 bases, with 18 bases between them. Germline loops: CDR1 MNHEY, CDR2 SVGAGI. The CDR3 extends over 16 amino acids. CDR3 protein: CASSYEKRVAPYEQYF. CDR3 coding DNA: TGTGCCAGCAGTTACGAGAAGAGGGTAGCGCCATACGAGCAGTACTTC.

The V and J genes are TRBV27 and TRBJ1-1, with 8 nucleotides matching TRBD1. CDR3 size: 14 residues. CDR1 and CDR2 (germline): MNHEY, SMNVEV (reference sequence). After removal of 5 bases from V and 3 bases from J, the junction contained 5 bases not matched to a gene. Here the CDR3 reads CASSIQGGDTEAFF. The CDR3 DNA follows: TGTGCCAGCAGTATACAGGGGGGCGACACTGAAGCTTTCTTT.

The rearrangement joins TRBV30 to TRBJ1-1, with 9 bases aligning to TRBD1. V lost 2 bases, J lost 3 bases, and 4 bases stayed unmatched. CDR1 is GTSNPN, CDR2 SVGIG, per germline (reference sequence). The CDR3 is 14 amino acids. The DNA for the CDR3 is TGTGCCTGGAGTACCGGACAGGGGTACACTGAAGCTTTCTTT. It specifies CAWSTGQGYTEAFF.

The V call is TRBV4-1, the J call TRBJ2-1; 10 nucleotides match TRBD2. The CDR3 contains 14 residues. With V trimmed by 6 bases and J by 9 bases, 8 bases remained unmatched. Germline V gene sequence: CDR1 MGHRA, CDR2 YSYEKL. CDR3 nucleotide sequence: TGCGCCAGCAGGACAGCGGGAGGGCCCGGTGAGCAGTTCTTC. Its translation: CASRTAGGPGEQFF.

The rearrangement joins TRBV12-3 or TRBV12-4 to TRBJ1-2; 8 bases are shared with TRBD1. With 9 bases clipped from V and 7 bases from J, the junction kept 7 bases outside the gene matches. CDR3 length: 12 amino acids. CDR3 residues: CASSSGGRGYTF. The DNA of the CDR3 is TGTGCCAGTTCTTCAGGGGGCCGTGGCTACACCTTC.